This entry describes one TCR beta chain. The data were produced by immunoSEQ multiplex PCR, yet TCRdb's version contains in-frame clones alone and is incomplete. Of more than 80,000 clones detected, roughly 91% appear once; the ten largest clones hold 0.25% to 0.35%. CDR1 is MDHEN and CDR2 is SYDVKM in the germline V gene. CDR3 size: 15 residues. With V trimmed by 4 bases and J by 2 bases, 7 bases remained unmatched. This specimen comes from a study of OX40 agonist ivuxolimab in advanced cancers. J is TRBJ2-7 and V is TRBV28, with 8 bases lining up with TRBD2. The sequences come from CD4+ or CD8+ T cells sorted from blood, collected in a trial of the OX40 agonist ivuxolimab. The source is an adult with an advanced solid tumor such as melanoma, head and neck, liver or kidney cancer. CDR3 in DNA: TGTGCCAGCAGTTCCCCCGGGGGGGGTCCCTACGAGCAGTACTTC. This gives the protein CASSSPGGGPYEQYF.